The 28 T cell receptor beta chains in this list originate from one sample, sequenced in a study of blood T cell repertoires in COVID-19. TCRdb's table, derived via immunoSEQ multiplex PCR, lists solely in-frame clones and lacks some. This sample has around 200,000 clones, with 86% found just once. Material: PBMCs or T cells enriched from blood (not recorded which). Source of these receptors: a woman between 40 and 50 years old with acute COVID-19.

V usage is TRBV18 and J usage is TRBJ1-2; 9 positions agree with TRBD1. Germline CDR1 and CDR2: KGHSH and LQKENI. V was clipped by 6 bases and J by 6 bases; unmatched bases: 8. The CDR3 has 14 amino acids. The CDR3 region is CASSGQGMGNGYTF. The CDR3 DNA reads TGTGCCAGCTCCGGACAGGGGATGGGTAATGGCTACACCTTC.

J is TRBJ1-2 and V is TRBV12-3 or TRBV12-4; no clear D gene. V lost 5 bases to trimming and J lost 6 bases, with 7 bases between them. The CDR3 is 11 amino acids. The CDR3 nucleotides are TGTGCCAGCAGTGAGGCGCATGGCTACACCTTC. Its protein is CASSEAHGYTF.

The rearrangement uses TRBV25-1 and TRBJ2-3; possibly TRBD2 for D (5 bases). Germline CDR1 reads MGHDK; CDR2 reads SYGVNS. Trimming removed 7 bases at V and 3 bases at J, with 8 bases between. The CDR3 is 12 amino acids. The DNA of the CDR3 is TGTGCCAGCACGGGGTTGACAGATACGCAGTATTTT. This encodes CASTGLTDTQYF.

The chain carries TRBV12-5 and TRBJ2-7; TRBD2 matches at 11 bases. Germline lookup yields CDR1 LGHNT and CDR2 FRNRAP. CDR3 size: 17 residues. CDR3 sequence: CASGCSPGTSGAGNDRV. CDR3 bases: TGTGCTAGTGGTTGCAGTCCCGGGACTAGCGGAGCAGGCAACGACCGAGTC.

V is TRBV6-2 or TRBV6-3 and J is TRBJ2-2, with TRBD1 matching over 9 bases. Trimming at V came to 0 bases and at J to 8 bases, leaving 7 bases not matched to a gene. Looked up from germline, CDR1 is MNHEY and CDR2 is SVGEGT. The length of the CDR3 is 16 residues. CDR3 nucleotides: TGTGCCAGCAGTTACTCGGGACAGGGACTGGCGGGGGAGCTGTTTTTT. Its protein product is CASSYSGQGLAGELFF.

The chain recombines TRBV7-9 with TRBJ1-4, with a tentative D call TRBD1 (5 bases). V dropped 2 bases and J dropped 6 bases, with 16 bases sitting between them. The germline V gene encodes CDR1 SEHNR and CDR2 FQNEAQ (reference sequence). This CDR3 region has 16 residues. The CDR3 region is CASSLPAGDRDEKLFF. The CDR3 DNA follows: TGTGCCAGCAGCTTACCTGCGGGGGATCGGGATGAAAAACTGTTTTTT.

The CDR3: CASSQDQWDGEEETQYF. CDR3 in DNA: TGTGCCAGCAGCCAAGATCAGTGGGACGGGGAGGAAGAGACCCAGTACTTC. This chain links TRBV14 with TRBJ2-5; D may be TRBD2 (6 bases). Germline V lookup: CDR1 SGHDN, CDR2 FVKESK. With 0 bases removed from V and 3 bases from J, the gap between germline ends came to 17 bases. This CDR3 is 17 amino acids long.

This clone has just one count. This chain connects TRBV19 to TRBJ1-2, with TRBD1 as a possible D gene (6 bases). Trimming took 7 bases from V and 5 from J, leaving 23 bases between them. The CDR3 covers 16 residues. Germline V gene data show CDR1 as LNHDA and CDR2 as SQIVND (reference sequence). CDR3 nucleotide sequence: TGTGCCAGTACATCTATACCCACAGGGTCGGTATATGGCTACACCTTC. Its translation: CASTSIPTGSVYGYTF.

The V call is TRBV9, the J call TRBJ2-7; 8 nucleotides match TRBD1. With 1 base clipped from V and 5 bases from J, the junction kept 5 bases outside the gene matches. The CDR3 runs to 14 residues. Germline lookup yields CDR1 SGDLS and CDR2 YYNGEE. This CDR3 reads CASSVRAGGDEQYF. CDR3 DNA: TGTGCCAGCAGCGTAAGGGCAGGGGGCGACGAGCAGTACTTC.

V usage is TRBV6-5 and J usage is TRBJ2-3; D gene ambiguous. Trimming removed 7 bases at V and 6 bases at J, with 14 bases between. Germline CDR1 MNHEY, CDR2 SVGAGI. CDR3 length: 13 amino acids. CDR3 region: CASIPDGGDTQYF. In DNA, the CDR3 is TGTGCCAGCATACCCGATGGCGGCGATACGCAGTATTTT.

The chain couples TRBV12-5 to TRBJ1-1; D possibly corresponds to TRBD1 (6 bases). The CDR3 has 14 amino acids. Trimming shortened V by 9 bases and J by 0 bases, and 14 bases separated the two germline ends. Germline lookup yields CDR1 LGHNT and CDR2 FRNRAP. The CDR3 reads CASSRTAMNTEAFF. CDR3 DNA sequence: TGTGCTAGCTCGAGGACAGCAATGAACACTGAAGCTTTCTTT.

The V call is TRBV5-1, the J call TRBJ1-2; D remains unclear. Germline loops: CDR1 SGHRS, CDR2 YFSETQ. Trimming left V 4 bases short and J 4 bases short, with 11 bases between. CDR3 length equals 13 residues. CDR3 residues: CASSRDGLYGYTF. The CDR3 bases are TGCGCCAGCAGCCGTGACGGACTCTATGGCTACACCTTC.

The genes are TRBV2 and TRBJ2-7, with 8 positions matching TRBD1. V gave up 6 bases and J gave up 12 bases; unmatched junction bases: 7. The CDR3 has 11 amino acids. CDR1 is SNHLY, CDR2 FYNNEI, per germline. The CDR3: CASSTRQGMYV. The CDR3 nucleotides are TGTGCCAGCAGCACAAGACAGGGGATGTACGTC.

This clone was recorded only once. CDR3 residues: CASSDDGGASDTQYF. The CDR3 DNA follows: TGCGCCAGCAGTGATGACGGGGGGGCCTCAGATACGCAGTATTTT. This sequence joins TRBV10-2 and TRBJ2-3; TRBD2 aligns across 8 bases. The CDR3 spans 15 residues. CDR1 WSHSY and CDR2 SAAADI come from the germline V gene. The ends lost 3 bases at V and 4 bases at J; junction bases unmatched: 6.

This clone was found once. V gene TRBV29-1 combines with J gene TRBJ1-2; no clear D. This CDR3 is built from 12 residues. V was shortened by 5 bases and J by 2 bases, with 9 bases between the two germline ends. Germline loops: CDR1 SQVTM, CDR2 ANQGSEA. Written as DNA, the CDR3 is TGCAGCGTTCGCGAGGGCAACTATGGCTACACCTTC. Residues: CSVREGNYGYTF.

The V and J genes are TRBV11-3 and TRBJ1-1, with a weak D call TRBD1 (6 bases). The CDR3 has 13 amino acids. CDR1 SGHNT and CDR2 YENEEA come from the germline V gene. The V end was cut by 4 bases, the J end by 3 bases, with 9 bases between. CDR3 residues: CASSSDRYTEAFF. Here the CDR3 DNA reads TGTGCCAGCAGCTCCGACAGGTACACTGAAGCTTTCTTT.

This chain links TRBV19 with TRBJ1-2; no clear D. The CDR3 is 17 residues long. The V gene lost 5 bases and the J gene lost 5 bases, with 24 bases spanning the gap. Germline loops: CDR1 LNHDA, CDR2 SQIVND (reference sequence). The CDR3 DNA sequence: TGTGCCAGTAGTGAGGATGTTTCCCGTCACGACCAATATGGCTACACCTTC. Translated: CASSEDVSRHDQYGYTF.

This CDR3 reads CASSIGGNTEAFF. The CDR3, as DNA: TGTGCCAGCAGTATCGGGGGGAACACTGAAGCTTTCTTT. The chain has TRBV27 and TRBJ1-1; perhaps TRBD1 as D (5 bases). The V end lost 5 bases, the J end lost 1 base, and 8 bases lay between the germline ends. The CDR3 has 13 amino acids. The V gene's germline CDR1 is MNHEY and CDR2 SMNVEV (reference sequence).

V gene TRBV27 combines with J gene TRBJ1-2; D is possibly TRBD1 (5 bases). Germline-derived CDR1 and CDR2 are MNHEY and SMNVEV (reference sequence). Trimming cost V 7 bases and J 5 bases, with 20 bases left between them. This CDR3 contains 15 residues. As DNA, the CDR3 is TGTGCCAGCACCCCCTTTGGGGGGACTCTGTATGGCTACACCTTC. It translates to CASTPFGGTLYGYTF.

The rearrangement links TRBV5-1 to TRBJ2-2; 8 bases are shared with TRBD1. Per the germline V gene, CDR1 is SGHRS and CDR2 is YFSETQ. V dropped 5 bases and J dropped 5; count of bases not matched to a gene: 11. This CDR3 has 16 amino acids. The CDR3 DNA follows: TGCGCCAGCAGTAGGGGGGACAGGTTGTTGACCGGGGAGCTGTTTTTT. Translation gives CASSRGDRLLTGELFF.

The V call is TRBV27, the J call TRBJ2-1, with 8 bases aligning to TRBD2. The CDR3 spans 11 residues. The V segment lost 6 bases and the J segment 15 bases; nucleotides outside the gene matches: 7. Per germline, CDR1 MNHEY and CDR2 SMNVEV (reference sequence). Here the CDR3 DNA reads TGTGCCAGCAGAGCACGGGGGGGCGTGTTCTTC. The encoded protein is CASRARGGVFF.

The J gene is TRBJ1-6, the V gene TRBV11-2; D perhaps matches TRBD1 (5 bases). V dropped 3 bases and J dropped 2 bases, with 14 bases sitting between them. Germline CDR1 and CDR2: SGHAT and FQNNGV. The CDR3 has 17 amino acids. DNA of the CDR3: TGTGCCAGCAGCTTTCGCCGGGGGTTTACCTATAATTCACCCCTCCACTTT. Its translation: CASSFRRGFTYNSPLHF.

The chain is built from TRBV9 and TRBJ1-2; 10 nucleotides line up with TRBD1. The germline V gene has CDR1 SGDLS and CDR2 YYNGEE. There are 14 residues in the CDR3. With 2 bases clipped from V and 5 bases from J, the junction kept 3 bases outside the gene matches. CDR3 bases: TGTGCCAGCAGCGTCGGGACAGGGGATTATGGCTACACCTTC. Residues: CASSVGTGDYGYTF.

The chain links TRBV2 to TRBJ2-1; weak D call: TRBD2 (6 bases). The germline V gene has CDR1 SNHLY and CDR2 FYNNEI. The germline V and J ends were trimmed by 2 bases and 0 bases, with 20 bases remaining between them. This CDR3 comprises 19 residues. The CDR3 spells CASSEPGGKNSSSYNEQFF. The CDR3 DNA follows: TGTGCCAGCAGTGAACCCGGAGGGAAGAACTCGAGCTCCTACAATGAGCAGTTCTTC.

This clone turned up a few times. This rearrangement joins TRBV5-1 to TRBJ1-1, with 8 bases identical to TRBD1. Trimming took 0 bases from V and 6 from J; bases not matched to a gene: 7. Germline values: CDR1 SGHRS, CDR2 YFSETQ. This CDR3 region has 15 residues. The CDR3 DNA reads TGCGCCAGCAGCTTGGTTCCAGGGGGCGCGCCTGAAGCTTTCTTT. Its translation is CASSLVPGGAPEAFF.

CDR3 DNA: TGCAGCGTTGAGAACAGCCGCTACTATGGCTACACCTTC. Translating gives CSVENSRYYGYTF. The chain recombines TRBV29-1 with TRBJ1-2; D is ambiguous. The V gene's germline CDR1 is SQVTM and CDR2 ANQGSEA. The V gene lost 3 bases and the J gene lost 3 bases, with 11 bases spanning the gap. The CDR3 sequence is 13 residues long.

The chain is built from TRBV12-3 or TRBV12-4 and TRBJ1-1, with D perhaps matching TRBD1 (5 bases). Trimming stripped 5 bases from V and 7 bases from J, with 14 bases between. This CDR3 contains 13 residues. The CDR3 DNA follows: TGTGCCAGCAGTCCCAGGGCCGGTCTTGAAGCTTTCTTT. Translation gives CASSPRAGLEAFF.

This chain uses TRBV5-6 with TRBJ1-1; a weak D match, TRBD1 (6 bases). The CDR3 runs 13 residues. Between the trimmed V and J ends, which lost 5 bases and 11 bases, there was a span of 19 bases. Germline CDR1 and CDR2: SGHDT and YYEEEE. The chain's CDR3 is CASRSLQGEAAFF. The DNA for the CDR3 is TGTGCCAGCAGATCACTACAGGGAGAAGCGGCTTTCTTT.